The 6 T cell receptor beta chains in this list originate from one sample, sequenced in a study of CD8 T cells in Susac syndrome (dated by TCRdb to the late 2010s). Receptor libraries were prepared by the immunoSEQ multiplex PCR assay. RNA was extracted using the RNeasy kit, and about 0.45 to 1 microgram was reverse transcribed with random hexamers. TCRdb itself trimmed the public reads at Q25 with fastp, ran MiXCR and retained productive beta chains. Rows with a matching CDR3 protein are joined into one entry that keeps the most common DNA and genes. This sample gives about 150,000 distinct CDR3 sequences in total; around 96% of them show up just once. The top ten constitute roughly 0.19% of the sample. The sample consisted of CD8+ T cells from PBMCs. These receptors were collected from a human donor with multiple sclerosis.

The V gene is TRBV13, the J gene TRBJ2-1; D is perhaps TRBD1 (6 bases). V lost 5 bases and J 2 bases, leaving 16 bases between the germline ends. This CDR3 has 16 amino acids. The germline gives CDR1 PRHDT, CDR2 FYEKMQ (reference sequence). The DNA of the CDR3 is TGTGCCAGCAGCATCCGGACAGCGAGGACCTACAATGAGCAGTTCTTC. Its protein is CASSIRTARTYNEQFF.

The genes are TRBV30 and TRBJ1-2; possibly TRBD1 for D (5 bases). Trimming stripped 2 bases from V and 8 bases from J, with 15 bases between. The V gene's germline CDR1 is GTSNPN and CDR2 SVGIG (reference sequence). This CDR3 is 13 amino acids long. This CDR3 is CAWSPVGHKGYTF. DNA of the CDR3: TGTGCCTGGAGTCCGGTCGGACACAAGGGCTACACCTTC.

The chain recombines TRBV27 with TRBJ2-2; the D gene is possibly TRBD2 (5 bases). The V end was cut by 7 bases, the J end by 0 bases, with 9 bases between. There are 14 residues in the CDR3. Germline V gene sequence: CDR1 MNHEY, CDR2 SMNVEV (reference sequence). CDR3 coding DNA: TGTGCCAGCATGCGGGCCTCGAACACCGGGGAGCTGTTTTTT. This encodes CASMRASNTGELFF.

The J gene is TRBJ2-2, the V gene TRBV30; 8 positions match TRBD1. Germline CDR1 and CDR2: GTSNPN and SVGIG (reference sequence). Trimming cost V 3 bases and J 4 bases; bases outside gene matches: 1. This CDR3 is 13 amino acids long. Here the CDR3 DNA reads TGTGCCTGGAGCGACAGGGGCACCGGGGAGCTGTTTTTT. This translates into CAWSDRGTGELFF.

This sequence joins TRBV11-2 and TRBJ2-7; D remains ambiguous. The V and J ends lost 5 bases and 0 bases respectively, with 11 bases between them. The CDR3 has 14 residues. Looked up from germline, CDR1 is SGHAT and CDR2 is FQNNGV. The CDR3 region has the DNA TGTGCCAGCAGCCTACTGACACCCTCCTACGAGCAGTACTTC. As protein: CASSLLTPSYEQYF.

This chain connects TRBV20-1 to TRBJ1-2; 8 bases line up with TRBD1. The germline V gene encodes CDR1 DFQATT and CDR2 SNEGSKA (reference sequence). V shed 1 base and J 2 bases; nucleotides not matched to a gene: 9. The CDR3 loop spans 16 amino acids. CDR3: CSARAVKDRDNYGYTF. CDR3 DNA sequence: TGCAGTGCTAGAGCTGTGAAGGACAGGGACAACTATGGCTACACCTTC.